The clone carrying this T cell receptor beta chain was detected a few times. This sample is part of a study of blood T cell repertoires in COVID-19. Study information: Samples came from the United States, Italy and Spain, spanning acute and convalescent COVID-19.

Repertoires were generated with immunoSEQ multiplex PCR, while TCRdb's copy carries only in-frame clones and drops some. Of 150,000 to 200,000 clones in the sample, around 76% were seen once. The sample consisted of peripheral blood. The receptor was derived from a woman between 55 and 75 years old with COVID-19, enrolled during active disease.

The CDR3 reads CASSYSRMSHNSPLHF. As DNA, the CDR3 is TGTGCCAGCAGTTACTCGAGGATGTCCCATAATTCACCCCTCCACTTT. J is TRBJ1-6 and V is TRBV6-5; no clear D. V shed 0 bases and J shed 5 bases, with 11 bases lying between them. The CDR3 loop spans 16 amino acids. Germline-derived CDR1 and CDR2 are MNHEY and SVGAGI.